One and the same sample provided the 30 T cell receptor beta chains below, sequenced in a study of regulatory T cells in long-lasting Graves disease. Library construction for TCR beta used iRepertoire HTBI primers and Arm-PCR of CDR3 regions. TCRdb used MiXCR to reprocess the multiplex PCR reads, holding one entry per CDR3 protein. The sample holds approximately 500,000 distinct CDR3 sequences; 20% to 25% are singletons and the top ten take about 7%. Time point reported: persistent/refractory GD, antithyroid drugs over 5 years with positive TRAb. PBMC-derived RNA was used for the TCR library. This material consisted of peripheral blood mononuclear cells (PBMCs), taken when the disease was refractory, from a patient treated with antithyroid drugs. The receptors here all came from a female donor with Graves disease.

CDR3 protein: CSVDRGDIQYF. The CDR3 DNA reads as TGCAGCGTTGATAGGGGCGACATTCAGTACTTC. The chain combines TRBV29-1 with TRBJ2-4; weak D call: TRBD1 (5 bases). The CDR3 covers 11 residues. The germline V and J ends were trimmed by 3 bases and 8 bases, with 8 bases remaining between them. The V gene's germline CDR1 is SQVTM and CDR2 ANQGSEA.

Concerning this clonotype: A read error is possible here, since a much larger clone lies one base away. This chain links TRBV6-1 with TRBJ1-5; perhaps TRBD1 as D (6 bases). Looked up from germline, CDR1 is MNHNS and CDR2 is SASEGT. CDR3 length: 16 amino acids. The CDR3 DNA follows: TGTGCCAGCAGTGAACAGGGGTATTATAGCAATCAGCCCCAGCGTTTT. This codes for CASSEQGYYSNQPQRF.

This clonotype has ten or more counts. The chain employs TRBV15 and TRBJ1-2; maybe TRBD1 (5 bases). Trimming stripped 7 bases from V and 6 bases from J, with 21 bases between. CDR3 length: 15 amino acids. Germline assignment: CDR1 LNHNV and CDR2 YYDKDF (reference sequence). The CDR3 sequence: CATTLGPGAGHGYTF. In DNA, the CDR3 is TGTGCCACCACCCTCGGGCCTGGGGCAGGGCATGGCTACACCTTC.

The chain is built from TRBV5-1 and TRBJ2-1; 7 bases agree with TRBD1. V dropped 3 bases and J dropped 9; count of bases not matched to a gene: 12. The CDR3 runs 15 residues. Germline CDR1 SGHRS, CDR2 YFSETQ. DNA for the CDR3: TGCGCCAGCAGCTCTTGGACAGGCGGCGACCGTGAGCAGTTCTTC. Its protein is CASSSWTGGDREQFF.

The genes are TRBV6-2 or TRBV6-3 and TRBJ1-1; D remains ambiguous. V lost 4 bases and J lost 8, with 8 bases in between. Germline loops: CDR1 MNHEY, CDR2 SVGEGT. This CDR3 spans 11 amino acids. CDR3 in amino acids: CASSSNLEAFF. CDR3 DNA: TGTGCCAGCAGTTCCAACTTGGAAGCTTTCTTT.

In this sample, this clonotype turned up many times. The chain joins TRBV15 to TRBJ1-2, with 7 bases that match TRBD1. The CDR3 consists of 12 residues. CDR1 is LNHNV, CDR2 YYDKDF, per germline (reference sequence). The V and J ends lost 3 bases and 9 bases, in that order; junction bases with no gene match: 4. This CDR3 reads CATSRETGSYTF. CDR3 in DNA: TGTGCCACCAGCAGGGAGACAGGGAGCTACACCTTC. The full variable domain, its missing parts supplied by reference TRBV15 and TRBJ1-2, is DAMVIQNPRYQVTQFGKPVTLSCSQTLNHNVMYWYQQKSSQAPKLLFHYYDKDFNNEADTPDNFQSRRPNTSFCFLDIRSPGLGDTAMYLCATSRETGSYTFGSGTRLTVV.

This clonotype was recorded many times. The chain links TRBV3-1 to TRBJ2-5; D is possibly TRBD2 (6 bases). V gave up 4 bases and J gave up 5 bases, with 17 bases separating them. In germline, CDR1 is LGHDT, CDR2 YNNKEL (reference sequence). CDR3 length: 15 residues. The CDR3 spells CASSPLSSGGETQYF. CDR3 coding DNA: TGTGCCAGCAGCCCCCTGAGTTCCGGAGGGGAGACCCAGTACTTC.

J is TRBJ2-1 and V is TRBV6-1; 7 positions match TRBD2. V lost 7 bases, J lost 4 bases, and 13 bases stayed unmatched. The CDR3 spans 16 residues. Per the germline V gene, CDR1 is MNHNS and CDR2 is SASEGT. The CDR3 region is CASTQGGDRLYNEQFF. CDR3 bases: TGTGCCAGCACCCAGGGAGGGGATCGTCTTTACAATGAGCAGTTCTTC.

This clonotype came up many times. V gene TRBV6-1 combines with J gene TRBJ1-2, with unresolved D. The CDR3 contains 13 residues. V lost 5 bases, J lost 6 bases, and 13 bases lay in between. Germline loops: CDR1 MNHNS, CDR2 SASEGT. The CDR3 sequence: CASSRTVEDGYTF. The CDR3 DNA sequence: TGTGCCAGCAGTCGGACTGTCGAAGATGGCTACACCTTC.

Comment on this clonotype: A read error is likely here: a far larger clone is one base away. The chain links TRBV12-3 or TRBV12-4 to TRBJ1-4; D perhaps matches TRBD1 (6 bases). This CDR3 contains 12 residues. For the CDR3, the DNA is TGTGCCAGCCAACAGGGAAGTGAAAAACTGGTTTTT. Translated, it gives CASQQGSEKLVF.

The genes are TRBV5-1 and TRBJ2-2; the match to TRBD2 covers 14 bases. The germline V gene has CDR1 SGHRS and CDR2 YFSETQ. V was pared by 4 bases and J by 5 bases, with 10 bases of the junction left unmatched. The CDR3 sequence is 18 residues long. The CDR3, as DNA: TGCGCCAGCAGCAAACCGGGACTAGCGGGAGTAGGAACCGGGGAGCTGTTTTTT. Encoded protein: CASSKPGLAGVGTGELFF.

This clonotype showed up many times. This rearrangement joins TRBV7-9 to TRBJ1-4, with TRBD1 identical over 10 bases. CDR3 length equals 15 residues. The germline V gene has CDR1 SEHNR and CDR2 FQNEAQ (reference sequence). V dropped 5 bases and J dropped 6; count of bases not matched to a gene: 6. The CDR3 DNA follows: TGTGCCAGCAGCAAGACAGGGGGCAGGGATGAAAAACTGTTTTTT. Its translation: CASSKTGGRDEKLFF.

This clonotype has a count of ten or more. The rearrangement joins TRBV6-2 or TRBV6-3 to TRBJ2-7; 7 bases agree with TRBD1. V dropped 0 bases and J dropped 4; count of bases not matched to a gene: 3. Germline V gene data show CDR1 as MNHEY and CDR2 as SVGEGT. This CDR3 comprises 14 residues. The CDR3 region is CASSYSTGPYEQYF. The CDR3 DNA reads TGTGCCAGCAGTTACTCGACAGGGCCTTACGAGCAGTACTTC.

The chain joins TRBV4-1 to TRBJ2-7, with 8 positions matching TRBD1. The CDR3 extends over 15 amino acids. V trimming: 4 bases; J trimming: 5 bases; junction bases outside the gene matches: 10. Germline V gene lookup returns CDR1 MGHRA and CDR2 YSYEKL. The CDR3: CASSPWTGKLHEQYF. The CDR3 nucleotides are TGCGCCAGCAGCCCTTGGACAGGGAAGTTGCACGAGCAGTACTTC.

The sample holds a few counts of this clonotype. The rearrangement joins TRBV7-2 to TRBJ1-2; the D gene is possibly TRBD1 (6 bases). The germline V and J ends were trimmed by 2 bases and 4 bases, with 8 bases remaining between them. The CDR3 contains 13 residues. Germline lookup yields CDR1 SGHTA and CDR2 FQGNSA. CDR3 loop: CASSLQGIYGYTF. The CDR3 DNA reads as TGTGCCAGCAGCTTACAGGGGATCTATGGCTACACCTTC.

The sample holds many counts of this clonotype. The genes are TRBV6-1 and TRBJ1-4; no definite D call. Trimming removed 10 bases from V and 4 bases from J, with 19 bases in between. The CDR3 spans 15 residues. Germline CDR1 MNHNS, CDR2 SASEGT. The CDR3 DNA is TGTGCCACCTCCCCTCTTGAAGGGCTTAATGAAAAACTGTTTTTT. Translating gives CATSPLEGLNEKLFF.

This clonotype was counted a few times. The V and J genes are TRBV28 and TRBJ2-1, with 12 bases identical to TRBD2. This CDR3 contains 13 residues. J was trimmed by 9 bases and V by 7 bases; bases with no gene match: 4. Germline V gene sequence: CDR1 MDHEN, CDR2 SYDVKM. Here the CDR3 DNA reads TGTGCCAGCAAAACTAGCGGGAGGAGTGAGCAGTTCTTC. It encodes CASKTSGRSEQFF.

The chain joins TRBV28 to TRBJ2-3; weak D call: TRBD2 (5 bases). V lost 2 bases and J lost 2, with 14 bases in between. Looked up from germline, CDR1 is MDHEN and CDR2 is SYDVKM. The CDR3 sequence is 16 residues long. The CDR3 coding sequence is TGTGCCAGCAGTTTAATAAGGGAGTCCAACACAGATACGCAGTATTTT. Its protein product is CASSLIRESNTDTQYF.

J is TRBJ2-5 and V is TRBV29-1; TRBD2 matches at 10 bases. J lost 5 bases, V lost 5 bases, and 8 bases had no gene match. Germline values: CDR1 SQVTM, CDR2 ANQGSEA. This CDR3 comprises 14 residues. The DNA of the CDR3 is TGCAGCGTTTCGATCCCAGCGGGAGGGGAGACCCAGTACTTC. It translates to CSVSIPAGGETQYF.

This clonotype was detected ten times or more. The chain couples TRBV28 to TRBJ2-7, with D uncertain. Germline loops: CDR1 MDHEN, CDR2 SYDVKM. The length of the CDR3 is 16 residues. The V end was cut by 3 bases, the J end by 2 bases, with 17 bases between. CDR3 coding DNA: TGTGCCAGCAGTTTCGGCGCTCGGGTATCGACCTACGAGCAGTACTTC. Its translation: CASSFGARVSTYEQYF.

This clonotype was seen a handful of times. This rearrangement joins TRBV28 to TRBJ1-5, with TRBD1 matching 8 bases. In germline, CDR1 is MDHEN, CDR2 SYDVKM. V dropped 5 bases and J dropped 3; count of bases not matched to a gene: 3. The CDR3 consists of 14 residues. CDR3 sequence: CASSKTGDNQPQHF. In DNA, the CDR3 is TGTGCCAGCAGTAAGACAGGGGACAATCAGCCCCAGCATTTT.

In its sample, this clonotype was seen a few times. The genes are TRBV3-1 and TRBJ1-1; no clear D gene. V was cut by 0 bases and J by 13 bases, with 15 bases left in between. CDR1 and CDR2 from the germline V gene are LGHDT and YNNKEL (reference sequence). The CDR3 runs 13 residues. CDR3 region: CASSQEVLGVGFF. In DNA form, the CDR3 reads TGTGCCAGCAGCCAAGAAGTCCTGGGCGTGGGTTTCTTT.

The chain couples TRBV19 to TRBJ2-5, with 7 nucleotides matching TRBD1. The CDR3 consists of 13 residues. Trimming took 5 bases from V and 5 from J; bases not matched to a gene: 5. Per the germline V gene, CDR1 is LNHDA and CDR2 is SQIVND (reference sequence). CDR3 region: CASSGQVLETQYF. The CDR3 region has the DNA TGTGCCAGTAGTGGACAGGTTTTGGAGACCCAGTACTTC.

This clonotype was seen a few times. J is TRBJ2-7 and V is TRBV28; 10 nucleotides match TRBD1. V was pared by 3 bases and J by 3 bases, with 5 bases of the junction left unmatched. Germline values: CDR1 MDHEN, CDR2 SYDVKM. There are 15 residues in the CDR3. CDR3 region: CASSLGTGDLYEQYF. The CDR3 DNA reads as TGTGCCAGCAGTTTGGGGACAGGGGATCTCTACGAGCAGTACTTC.

This clonotype was seen a handful of times. The chain joins TRBV6-1 to TRBJ1-1; D is perhaps TRBD1 (5 bases). Germline-derived CDR1 and CDR2 are MNHNS and SASEGT. The CDR3 length is 13 residues. Deletions cut 11 bases from V and 4 bases from J, with 17 bases between. The DNA of the CDR3 is TGTGCCGCGTGGGGGGGGATCGGCACTGAAGCTTTCTTT. This translates into CAAWGGIGTEAFF.

CDR3 DNA sequence: TGTGCCAGTAGTATAATTGGATACGAGCAGTACTTC. As protein: CASSIIGYEQYF. The chain links TRBV19 to TRBJ2-7; D is unresolved. V gave up 2 bases and J gave up 4 bases, with 6 bases separating them. Germline V gene sequence: CDR1 LNHDA, CDR2 SQIVND (reference sequence). This CDR3 contains 12 residues.

This clonotype was seen many times. This rearrangement joins TRBV12-3 or TRBV12-4 to TRBJ1-1; D is possibly TRBD1 (5 bases). Trimming shortened V by 3 bases and J by 4 bases, and 12 bases separated the two germline ends. The CDR3 runs 14 residues. CDR3 sequence reads: CASSFSEGSTEAFF. The CDR3 nucleotides are TGTGCCAGCAGTTTCTCGGAGGGGAGCACTGAAGCTTTCTTT.

This clonotype appeared many times. This chain connects TRBV27 to TRBJ1-4, with D perhaps TRBD1 (6 bases). Trimming took off 2 bases at V and 2 bases at J, with 18 bases between the two ends. CDR3 length equals 18 residues. The germline V gene encodes CDR1 MNHEY and CDR2 SMNVEV (reference sequence). The CDR3 is CASSLQGPYVGTNEKLFF. The CDR3 DNA sequence: TGTGCCAGCAGTTTACAGGGGCCCTACGTGGGGACTAATGAAAAACTGTTTTTT.

The sample holds a few counts of this clonotype. This rearrangement joins TRBV7-9 to TRBJ2-2; D unclear. The CDR3 is 16 residues long. Trimming shortened V by 3 bases and J by 4 bases, and 15 bases separated the two germline ends. Germline V gene data show CDR1 as SEHNR and CDR2 as FQNEAQ (reference sequence). DNA for the CDR3: TGTGCCAGCAGCTTCCACTACGAGCCATTCACCGGGGAGCTGTTTTTT. Amino acids: CASSFHYEPFTGELFF.

CDR3 DNA sequence: TGTGCCATCAGTCTTGAACTAGGACAGGGGGCTTCTGGCTACACCTTC. It translates to CAISLELGQGASGYTF. This chain links TRBV10-3 with TRBJ1-2, with TRBD1 matching over 11 bases. Germline trimming cut 5 bases from V and 7 bases from J; bases unmatched to any gene: 12. Per the germline V gene, CDR1 is ENHRY and CDR2 is SYGVKD. The CDR3 spans 16 residues.